Listed here is a single TCR beta chain. The sample is drawn from a study of blood T cell repertoires in COVID-19. Study at large: Samples representing acute and convalescent COVID-19 were sourced from the United States, Italy and Spain.

Original analysis: Estimates of nucleated cell counts were drawn from the amplification of reference gene primers. Here immunoSEQ multiplex PCR was the method, and the copy in TCRdb shows in-frame clones only, minus some. That table supplies the V and J calls and clone size; D and trimming were determined from the DNA. The table lists approximately 400,000 clones, 70% to 90% of them singletons. This CDR3 comprises 14 residues. The Seattle site enrolled patients during active infection and followed them longitudinally. Specimen: peripheral blood. The source of this sequence is a woman between 45 and 65 years old with COVID-19, enrolled during active disease. The rearrangement uses TRBV21-1 and TRBJ2-3; the D segment call TRBD2 is taken from the table without a DNA check. TRBV21-1 is an annotated pseudogene. CDR3: CASSTWTRADTQYF. CDR3 sequence (DNA): TGTGCCAGCAGCACCTGGACTAGGGCAGATACGCAGTATTTT.